These 16 T cell receptor beta chains were all obtained from the same sample, sequenced in a study of T-cell reconstitution after alpha-beta-depleted transplantation in children. Preparation of the TCRbeta library involved a method that used unique molecular identifiers. MiXCR was run by TCRdb on the PCR reads, yielding one entry per CDR3 protein. The top ten hold roughly 15% of the sample, which has around 490,000 distinct CDR3 sequences, about an eighth seen once. Specimen: PBMCs, mostly from graft donor cells, collected 180 days after TCRalphabeta/CD19-depleted stem cell transplant. All receptors derive from a female patient aged 2-15 years who had a stem cell transplant for aplastic anemia, so the T cells may come from the graft donor.

The gene calls are TRBV20-1 and TRBJ1-5, with 9 bases identical to TRBD1. The CDR3 spans 14 residues. Germline V CDR1 and CDR2: DFQATT, SNEGSKA (reference sequence). The CDR3 region has the DNA TGCAGCACCGCGGGACAGGGATCAATTCAGCCCCAGCATTTT. Its translation is CSTAGQGSIQPQHF.

This clonotype appeared a few times. The V call is TRBV28, the J call TRBJ2-7, with 9 positions matching TRBD1. CDR3 length: 17 amino acids. After removal of 4 bases from V and 2 bases from J, the junction contained 12 bases not matched to a gene. Germline CDR1 and CDR2: MDHEN and SYDVKM. CDR3 in amino acids: CASSSPYRQGVAYEQYF. The CDR3 coding sequence is TGTGCCAGCAGTTCCCCCTATAGACAGGGGGTCGCCTACGAGCAGTACTTC.

The table lists this clonotype with many counts. In DNA form, the CDR3 reads TGCGCCAGCAGCTCCCGGACTAGCGGGAGCACAGATACGCAGTATTTT. Protein: CASSSRTSGSTDTQYF. The chain combines TRBV5-1 with TRBJ2-3, with 11 bases lining up with TRBD2. Germline trimming cut 3 bases from V and 0 bases from J; bases unmatched to any gene: 3. CDR3 length: 16 amino acids. Germline V gives CDR1 SGHRS, CDR2 YFSETQ.

The chain has TRBV12-3 or TRBV12-4 and TRBJ2-1; D might be TRBD2 (5 bases). This CDR3 is built from 16 residues. V was clipped by 5 bases and J by 0 bases, with 14 bases between them. CDR3 residues: CASSRDYWTSYNEQFF. Here the CDR3 DNA reads TGTGCCAGCAGTCGCGACTACTGGACCTCCTACAATGAGCAGTTCTTC.

This chain uses TRBV12-3 or TRBV12-4 with TRBJ1-1; 8 bases match TRBD1. The trim removed 4 bases at V and 5 bases at J, leaving 9 bases unmatched. The CDR3 is made up of 15 amino acids. CDR3 nucleotide sequence: TGTGCCAGCAGTTCCCAGGGGGCTCTAAAAACTGAAGCTTTCTTT. Its protein product is CASSSQGALKTEAFF.

This chain connects TRBV11-2 to TRBJ2-1; 9 bases agree with TRBD2. Germline CDR1 SGHAT, CDR2 FQNNGV. CDR3 length equals 15 residues. Losses at the gene ends were 2 bases for V and 10 bases for J; bases not matched to a gene: 9. CDR3 in DNA: TGTGCCAGCAGCTTACTCGCGGGAGGGCCCAAGGAGCAGTTCTTC. It is translated as CASSLLAGGPKEQFF.

This chain links TRBV5-1 with TRBJ2-1, with D possibly TRBD2 on 6 matching bases. Deletions cut 6 bases from V and 1 base from J, with 14 bases between. The CDR3 is 15 amino acids. Germline V gives CDR1 SGHRS, CDR2 YFSETQ. CDR3 sequence (DNA): TGCGCCAGCACGGCGGGCGGGACTTCCTACAATGAGCAGTTCTTC. It is translated as CASTAGGTSYNEQFF.

This clonotype turned up a few times. The chain carries TRBV28 and TRBJ1-5; perhaps TRBD1 as D (5 bases). V lost 2 bases and J lost 4, with 15 bases in between. The CDR3 loop spans 16 amino acids. Germline V lookup: CDR1 MDHEN, CDR2 SYDVKM. CDR3 bases: TGTGCCAGCAGTTTACGGGGCGGTCCGGGGAATCAGCCCCAGCATTTT. This encodes CASSLRGGPGNQPQHF.

The chain links TRBV21-1 to TRBJ2-1; TRBD2 reflects the table's D call only, with no check against the DNA. TRBV21-1 is annotated as a pseudogene. The CDR3 length is 14 residues. The chain's CDR3 is CASSNRGGRNEQFF. CDR3 sequence (DNA): TGTGCCAGCAGCAATCGGGGGGGCCGGAATGAGCAGTTCTTC.

The rearrangement uses TRBV5-1 and TRBJ2-3; D is possibly TRBD2 (6 bases). The length of the CDR3 is 15 residues. Looked up from germline, CDR1 is SGHRS and CDR2 is YFSETQ. V shed 1 base and J shed 6 bases, with 15 bases lying between them. CDR3 in amino acids: CASSLWGGAADTQYF. DNA for the CDR3: TGCGCCAGCAGCTTGTGGGGAGGTGCCGCGGATACGCAGTATTTT.

V and J are TRBV29-1 and TRBJ2-3; 10 bases are a match to TRBD2. Germline CDR1 is SQVTM and CDR2 is ANQGSEA. Trimming at V came to 5 bases and at J to 1 base, leaving 6 bases not matched to a gene. The CDR3 spans 15 residues. The CDR3: CSVRITSGGTDTQYF. The CDR3 DNA reads as TGCAGCGTTCGAATCACTAGCGGGGGCACAGATACGCAGTATTTT.

This clonotype was found a few times. V is TRBV6-1 and J is TRBJ2-7; 7 bases map to TRBD1. The germline gives CDR1 MNHNS, CDR2 SASEGT. There are 14 residues in the CDR3. The J segment lost 2 bases and the V segment lost 6 bases, leaving 7 bases of the junction unmatched. CDR3 DNA sequence: TGTGCCAGCAGAACTCCCGGGACAGCCTACGAGCAGTACTTC. Translating gives CASRTPGTAYEQYF.

This clonotype was seen more than once but under ten times. The gene calls are TRBV6-2 or TRBV6-3 and TRBJ2-7; D gene uncertain. The CDR3 has 18 amino acids. CDR1 is MNHEY and CDR2 is SVGEGT in the germline V gene. V lost 4 bases to trimming and J lost 3 bases, with 25 bases between them. The CDR3 coding sequence is TGTGCCAGCAGTTCCACGAAAGGAAGACCCATGAGTTTCTACGAGCAGTACTTC. Translated, it gives CASSSTKGRPMSFYEQYF.

In this sample, this clonotype turned up a few times. This sequence joins TRBV7-2 and TRBJ2-7; 10 nucleotides agree with TRBD1. After removal of 6 bases from V and 5 bases from J, the junction contained 10 bases not matched to a gene. Germline V CDR1 and CDR2: SGHTA, FQGNSA. This CDR3 is 15 amino acids long. CDR3 sequence: CASSRGQGGLHEQYV. In nucleotides, the CDR3 is TGTGCCAGCAGTCGAGGACAGGGGGGACTCCACGAGCAGTACGTC.

The gene calls are TRBV28 and TRBJ1-6; D is ambiguous. V lost 8 bases and J 7 bases, leaving 12 bases between the germline ends. Germline values: CDR1 MDHEN, CDR2 SYDVKM. The CDR3 is 13 residues long. This chain's CDR3 is CASVDPRNSPLHF. The CDR3 nucleotides read TGTGCCAGCGTGGACCCTAGAAATTCACCCCTCCACTTT.

The CDR3 sequence is CASSLLTGLSGRYNSPLHF. The CDR3, as DNA: TGTGCCAGCAGTTTACTGACAGGATTAAGCGGTCGCTATAATTCACCCCTCCACTTT. The J gene is TRBJ1-6, the V gene TRBV28, with TRBD1 as a possible D gene (6 bases). The length of the CDR3 is 19 residues. Between the trimmed V and J ends, which lost 2 bases and 3 bases, there was a span of 20 bases. CDR1 is MDHEN and CDR2 is SYDVKM in the germline V gene. Supplemented by reference TRBV28 and TRBJ1-6, the full variable domain reads DVKVTQSSRYLVKRTGEKVFLECVQDMDHENMFWYRQDPGLGLRLIYFSYDVKMKEKGDIPEGYSVSREKKERFSLILESASTNQTSMYLCASSLLTGLSGRYNSPLHFGNGTRLTVT.